The subject of this entry is one TCR beta chain. V lost 4 bases, J lost 5 bases, and 5 bases stayed unmatched. The CDR3 extends over 13 amino acids. CDR1 and CDR2 (germline): SGHNT, YYREEE (reference sequence). These data are taken from a study of shared clonotypes between healthy human individuals. Everyone who donated was a Caucasian adult who lived in Nashville, Tennessee. Only in-frame clones appear in the TCRdb table, and some are missing; sequencing was by immunoSEQ multiplex PCR. The sample has millions of clones; over 85% are singletons. The TCR originated in a man aged 18 to 30 in good health. Sequencing was performed on naive CD4+ T cells sorted from blood. Subset described: CD45RA+ positively selected. The chain carries TRBV5-4 and TRBJ2-5; 7 bases align to TRBD1. The CDR3 DNA reads TGTGCCAGCAGCAAAGACAGGGTTGAGACCCAGTACTTC. Translating it yields CASSKDRVETQYF. Drawing the rest from reference TRBV5-4 and TRBJ2-5, the complete variable domain is ETGVTQSPTHLIKTRGQQVTLRCSSQSGHNTVSWYQQALGQGPQFIFQYYREEENGRGNFPPRFSGLQFPNYSSELNVNALELDDSALYLCASSKDRVETQYFGPGTRLLVL.